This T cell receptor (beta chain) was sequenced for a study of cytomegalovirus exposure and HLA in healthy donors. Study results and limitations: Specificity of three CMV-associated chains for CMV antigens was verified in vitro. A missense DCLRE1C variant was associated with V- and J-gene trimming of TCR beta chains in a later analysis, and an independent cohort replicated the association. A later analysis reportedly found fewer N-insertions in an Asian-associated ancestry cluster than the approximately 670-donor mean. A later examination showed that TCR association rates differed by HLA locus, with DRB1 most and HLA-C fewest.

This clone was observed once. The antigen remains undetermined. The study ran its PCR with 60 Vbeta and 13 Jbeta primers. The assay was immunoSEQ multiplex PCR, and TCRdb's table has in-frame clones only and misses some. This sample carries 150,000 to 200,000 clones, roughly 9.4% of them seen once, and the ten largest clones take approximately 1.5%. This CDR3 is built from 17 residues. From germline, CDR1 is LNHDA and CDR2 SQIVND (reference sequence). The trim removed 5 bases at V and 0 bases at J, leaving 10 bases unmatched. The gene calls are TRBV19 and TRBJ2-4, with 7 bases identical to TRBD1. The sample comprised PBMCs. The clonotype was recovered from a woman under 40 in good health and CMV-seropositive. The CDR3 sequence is CASSLTGSRGAKNIQYF. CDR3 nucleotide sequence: TGTGCCAGTAGTTTGACAGGGAGCAGGGGAGCCAAAAACATTCAGTACTTC.